This TCR beta chain was identified in a study of cytomegalovirus exposure and HLA in healthy donors. Trimming removed 2 bases at V and 4 bases at J, with 11 bases between. Germline lookup yields CDR1 SNHLY and CDR2 FYNNEI. The CDR3 is made up of 15 amino acids. 60 Vbeta and 13 Jbeta primers were used in PCR. TCRdb's copy holds only in-frame clones and misses some; the assay was immunoSEQ multiplex PCR. The sample contains more than 110,000 clones, around 85% of which appear only once. Sequencing was performed on PBMCs. This clonotype originated in a female donor in good health and CMV-seronegative. This chain links TRBV2 with TRBJ2-2; maybe TRBD1 (5 bases). The CDR3 loop is CASSEIGRVTGELFF. Here the CDR3 DNA reads TGTGCCAGCAGTGAAATTGGCAGGGTCACCGGGGAGCTGTTTTTT.